This is a list of T cell receptor beta chains from one sample in a study of identical twins. TCRdb fed the 5' RACE reads into MiXCR, producing one record per CDR3 protein. Among about 530,000 distinct CDR3 sequences listed, 15% were seen once. These same data were also listed under a study on yellow fever vaccine responses in identical twins.

The specimen was CD4+ T cells sorted from blood. These receptors were obtained from a woman in her late teens or twenties in good health. Each CDR3 is given with its conserved first and last residue. Each record gives: D gene, J gene, V gene, clone size, CDR3 DNA, CDR3 protein. A D gene is named only where the DNA matches it firmly. Rows give clone size only sometimes, using once, few, many, or a class for an expanded clone.

>.|TRBJ2-7|TRBV3-1|.
TGTGCCAGCAGCCAACGACGGTCCCAGGAGCGGGACGAGCAGTACTTC
CASSQRRSQERDEQYF
>.|TRBJ2-6|TRBV28|.
TGTGCCAGCAGGTCCACTGGGGCCAACGTCCTGACTTTC
CASRSTGANVLTF
>.|TRBJ1-1|TRBV5-6|.
TGTGCCAGCAGCTTGGCCAACTTAGCCGGGAACACTGAAGCTTTCTTT
CASSLANLAGNTEAFF
>.|TRBJ2-3|TRBV6-1|.
TGTGCCAGCCGAGTAGCGGCCTCTAGCACAGATACGCAGTATTTT
CASRVAASSTDTQYF
>TRBD2|TRBJ2-3|TRBV7-3|few
TGTGCCAGCAGCTTAACGGGAGGGCCGGGAGATACGCAGTATTTT
CASSLTGGPGDTQYF
>TRBD2|TRBJ2-7|TRBV5-1|.
TGCGCCAGCAGCTCTACTAGCGGGAGACCCAACGAGCAGTACTTC
CASSSTSGRPNEQYF
>.|TRBJ2-7|TRBV7-9|.
TGTGCCAGCAGCTTACTCGTCTACGAGCAGTACTTC
CASSLLVYEQYF
>TRBD2|TRBJ2-1|TRBV7-9|.
TGTGCCAGCAGCACAGCGGCGACTAGCGGTTTGAATGAGCAGTTCTTC
CASSTAATSGLNEQFF
>TRBD2|TRBJ2-1|TRBV11-2|.
TGTGCCAGCAGCTTTTTGCGGGAGGGTTCTGAGCAGTTCTTC
CASSFLREGSEQFF
>.|TRBJ1-4|TRBV15|few
TGTGCCACCAGCATGCGCGGGCGTGAAAAACTGTTTTTT
CATSMRGREKLFF
>.|TRBJ2-3|TRBV20-1|few
TGCAGTTACAGGCTCCCCGATACGCAGTATTTT
CSYRLPDTQYF
>.|TRBJ2-2|TRBV18|.
TGTGCCAGCTCAACGATCGCGAACACCGGGGAGCTGTTTTTT
CASSTIANTGELFF
>.|TRBJ1-5|TRBV12-3/TRBV12-4|many
TGTGCCAGCAGCCTCAGGGAGGGGGGTCAGCCCCAGCATTTT
CASSLREGGQPQHF
>.|TRBJ2-7|TRBV7-8|few
TGTGCCAGCAGCTTAGGCGGGAACCCCTACGAGCAGTACTTC
CASSLGGNPYEQYF
>TRBD2|TRBJ2-1|TRBV28|few
TGTGCCAGCACCCTCAGCGGGAGCCGGGGGTATGAGCAGTTCTTC
CASTLSGSRGYEQFF
>TRBD2|TRBJ2-1|TRBV28|.
TGTGCCAGCATCGTGGCTAGCGGGAGGGTGGGTGAGCAGTTCTTC
CASIVASGRVGEQFF
>.|TRBJ2-5|TRBV29-1|.
TGCAGCGTTCAGTACCTCGTTCGTCAAGAGACCCAGTACTTC
CSVQYLVRQETQYF